The 6 T cell receptor beta chains below come from one sample, sequenced in a study of radiotherapy plus CTLA-4 blockade in lung cancer. The data were produced by immunoSEQ multiplex PCR, yet TCRdb's version contains in-frame clones alone and is incomplete. There are approximately 37,000 clones in the sample; about 75% occur only once, and approximately 9% lies in the top ten. Specimen: peripheral blood, collected from a patient treated with radiotherapy plus ipilimumab. These receptors originate from a human donor with non-small cell lung cancer who had stable disease on radiotherapy plus ipilimumab.

This clone was found a few times. The chain links TRBV7-9 to TRBJ2-5; 11 bases line up with TRBD1. Trimming removed 6 bases from V and 5 bases from J; junction bases left unmatched: 5. Germline CDR1 is SEHNR and CDR2 is FQNEAQ (reference sequence). This CDR3 region has 14 residues. CDR3: CASRRTGGEETQYF. CDR3 DNA sequence: TGTGCCAGCAGAAGGACAGGGGGCGAGGAGACCCAGTACTTC. The variable domain in full, with the rest retrieved from reference TRBV7-9 and TRBJ2-5, is DTGVSQNPRHKITKRGQNVTFRCDPISEHNRLYWYRQTLGQGPEFLTYFQNEAQLEKSRLLSDRFSAERPKGSFSTLEIQRTEQGDSAMYLCASRRTGGEETQYFGPGTRLLVL.

The chain employs TRBV11-3 and TRBJ2-5; 11 bases are a match to TRBD1. CDR3 length equals 15 residues. V shed 3 bases and J 5 bases; nucleotides not matched to a gene: 5. In germline, CDR1 is SGHNT, CDR2 YENEEA. The DNA for the CDR3 is TGTGCCAGCAGCTTCGGGACAGGGGGTGGGGAGACCCAGTACTTC. Protein product: CASSFGTGGGETQYF.

This clone was seen a single time. V is TRBV5-6 and J is TRBJ1-2, with D maybe TRBD1 (6 bases). The CDR3 extends over 15 amino acids. Germline V lookup: CDR1 SGHDT, CDR2 YYEEEE. The V gene lost 3 bases and the J gene lost 4 bases, with 16 bases spanning the gap. CDR3 in amino acids: CASSSDRGFRYGYTF. CDR3 in DNA: TGTGCCAGCAGCTCCGATAGGGGGTTCCGCTATGGCTACACCTTC.

The gene calls are TRBV9 and TRBJ1-1, with 7 nucleotides matching TRBD1. J was trimmed by 4 bases and V by 4 bases; bases with no gene match: 10. CDR1 is SGDLS and CDR2 is YYNGEE in the germline V gene. CDR3 size: 15 residues. CDR3 DNA sequence: TGTGCCAGCAGCAAACAACCGGGACAGCCCACTGAAGCTTTCTTT. As protein: CASSKQPGQPTEAFF.

The V call is TRBV2, the J call TRBJ1-1; a weak D match, TRBD1 (5 bases). V lost 4 bases and J lost 6, with 6 bases in between. The length of the CDR3 is 11 residues. Germline V lookup: CDR1 SNHLY, CDR2 FYNNEI. CDR3 protein: CASSVRAEAFF. The CDR3 bases are TGTGCCAGCAGTGTCAGGGCTGAAGCTTTCTTT.

This clone was detected only a few times. This chain uses TRBV19 with TRBJ2-3; TRBD2 is a possible D gene (5 bases). The germline V gene has CDR1 LNHDA and CDR2 SQIVND (reference sequence). This CDR3 is 12 amino acids long. Trimming removed 1 base from V and 7 bases from J, with 6 bases in between. The CDR3 here is CASSIAGNTQYF. Here the CDR3 DNA reads TGTGCCAGTAGTATAGCGGGGAATACGCAGTATTTT.